These T cell receptor beta chains were read from a single sample in a study of identifying expanded T cells in peripheral blood. Profiled with immunoSEQ multiplex PCR; TCRdb holds only in-frame clones, not every one. This table holds around 120,000 clones, about four fifths found once. The sample comprised blood. These receptors were collected from a person aged 18 to 70 in good health. Both conserved end residues are part of each CDR3. The D gene is left open where the match is weak. For some rows the clone size is stated as once, few or many, or as a class when expanded; others skip it.

-,12,TRBV13,TRBJ1-1,once,TGTGCCAGCAGCTTAGATGGGACTGAAGCTTTCTTT,CASSLDGTEAFF
TRBD1,12,TRBV11-2,TRBJ2-3,-,TGTGCCAGCAGCCCACAGGGGGATACGCAGTATTTT,CASSPQGDTQYF
TRBD1,15,TRBV6-5,TRBJ1-5,-,TGTGCCAGCAGCCCGGGACAGGGTTGGGATCAGCCCCAGCATTTT,CASSPGQGWDQPQHF
-,14,TRBV4-1,TRBJ1-1,-,TGCGCCAGCAGCCAAGATATGGGGAACACTGAAGCTTTCTTT,CASSQDMGNTEAFF
TRBD1,12,TRBV7-9,TRBJ1-1,-,TGTGCCAGCAGCCCGGGGACAGTCGAAGCTTTCTTT,CASSPGTVEAFF
-,15,TRBV7-8,TRBJ1-2,-,TGTGCCAGCAGCTCGACGCGGGCAGGGATAGAGGGCTACACCTTC,CASSSTRAGIEGYTF
-,17,TRBV5-6,TRBJ2-1,-,TGTGCCAGCAGCTTATTGGCAATCACAGGGACATACAATGAGCAGTTCTTC,CASSLLAITGTYNEQFF
TRBD1,14,TRBV2,TRBJ1-2,-,TGTGCCAGCAGTGATCCAGGGGGGATTCGTGGCTACACCTTC,CASSDPGGIRGYTF
-,16,TRBV7-2,TRBJ2-2,-,TGTGCCAGCAGCCCTCAGGGACCCCCGAACACCGGGGAGCTGTTTTTT,CASSPQGPPNTGELFF
TRBD1,14,TRBV7-9,TRBJ2-7,-,TGTGCCAGCAGCTTATCCGGGACAGCCTACGAGCAGTACTTC,CASSLSGTAYEQYF
-,14,TRBV5-6,TRBJ1-1,-,TGTGCCAGCAGCTTGATCGGGGTACCTTCTGAAGCTTTCTTT,CASSLIGVPSEAFF
TRBD2,15,TRBV10-3,TRBJ2-7,-,TGTGCCATCAACCAACTAGCGGGGGGGCCTAACGAGCAGTACTTC,CAINQLAGGPNEQYF
-,18,TRBV11-2,TRBJ1-1,-,TGTGCCAGCAGCTTTTTCCTCCTAGGAGGGAGGAGGAACACTGAAGCTTTCTTT,CASSFFLLGGRRNTEAFF
-,13,TRBV5-6,TRBJ2-7,-,TGTGCCAGCAGCTTGGTCAGTTCCTACGAGCAGTACTTC,CASSLVSSYEQYF
-,17,TRBV11-3,TRBJ2-4,-,TGTGCCAGCAGCCCCCCAGTCTGGACAGAAAGGGAAAACATTCAGTACTTC,CASSPPVWTERENIQYF
TRBD1,14,TRBV10-3,TRBJ2-7,once,TGTGCCATCAGGGGGGACAGGAGCTCCTACGAGCAGTACTTC,CAIRGDRSSYEQYF
-,18,TRBV30,TRBJ1-4,-,TGTGCCTGGAGTGTTGGTAGGGCCGGGGTTCGGGGGAGTGAAAAACTGTTTTTT,CAWSVGRAGVRGSEKLFF
-,11,TRBV30,TRBJ1-2,few,TGTGCCTGGAGTGTGTGGGATGGCTACACCTTC,CAWSVWDGYTF
TRBD1,16,TRBV7-8,TRBJ1-1,-,TGTGCCAGCAGCGGGGGACAGGGAGATGAGAACACTGAAGCTTTCTTT,CASSGGQGDENTEAFF
-,14,TRBV11-3,TRBJ1-1,-,TGTGCCAGCAGCACCCGTCTAGGGGGTACTGAAGCTTTCTTT,CASSTRLGGTEAFF
TRBD1,14,TRBV5-1,TRBJ1-2,-,TGCGCCAGCAGCCTCACCGGGACAGAAAATGGCTACACCTTC,CASSLTGTENGYTF
-,15,TRBV6-5,TRBJ1-5,-,TGTGCCAGCAGTCACCGGGAGACCCGGAGTGGGCCCCAGCATTTT,CASSHRETRSGPQHF
-,12,TRBV11-2,TRBJ2-5,-,TGTGCCAGCAGCTTTACGGAAGAGACCCAGTACTTC,CASSFTEETQYF
TRBD1,17,TRBV25-1,TRBJ1-2,-,TGTGCCAGCAGTGCCGCCAGGGGGCGAGATCCTAACTATGGCTACACCTTC,CASSAARGRDPNYGYTF
-,13,TRBV6-1,TRBJ2-1,-,TGTGCCAGCAAGGGCGCAGAAAACAATGAGCAGTTCTTC,CASKGAENNEQFF
TRBD1,13,TRBV6-5,TRBJ2-7,-,TGTGCCAGCAGAAACGGACAGGCCTACGAGCAGTACTTC,CASRNGQAYEQYF
-,13,TRBV28,TRBJ1-2,-,TGTGCCAGCAGCCCCCCCCTGAGAGAGGGCTACACCTTC,CASSPPLREGYTF
-,13,TRBV19,TRBJ1-5,-,TGTGCCAGTAGAAGTCATTGGAATCAGCCCCAGCATTTT,CASRSHWNQPQHF
-,15,TRBV18,TRBJ1-2,-,TGTGCCAGCTCACTGGGGGGAGACGGAACCTATGGCTACACCTTC,CASSLGGDGTYGYTF
-,16,TRBV5-6,TRBJ1-1,-,TGTGCCAGCAGCTTAGAAGGTGGGCGGGGGAACACTGAAGCTTTCTTT,CASSLEGGRGNTEAFF
-,13,TRBV2,TRBJ2-3,-,TGTGCCAGCAGCGTCATGAGCGGTCCAACGCAGTATTTT,CASSVMSGPTQYF
-,13,TRBV2,TRBJ2-1,-,TGTGCCAGCAGTACAGGTTCCTACAATGAGCAGTTCTTC,CASSTGSYNEQFF
TRBD1,16,TRBV7-2,TRBJ1-1,-,TGTGCCAGCACCATGACAGGGGATTGGGTTAGATCTGAAGCTTTCTTT,CASTMTGDWVRSEAFF
-,16,TRBV13,TRBJ1-1,-,TGTGCCAGCAGCTTAGGCCTGCCAGGGGTTAACACTGAAGCTTTCTTT,CASSLGLPGVNTEAFF
-,13,TRBV14,TRBJ2-5,-,TGTGCCAGCAGCCAGGTTATCCAAGAGACCCAGTACTTC,CASSQVIQETQYF
-,13,TRBV7-9,TRBJ1-1,-,TGTGCCAGCAGCTTAGTGCGGGGTACTGAAGCTTTCTTT,CASSLVRGTEAFF
-,15,TRBV5-1,TRBJ2-7,-,TGCGCCAGCAGCTTCGAGGGGCCGTTTGACTACGAGCAGTACTTC,CASSFEGPFDYEQYF
-,14,TRBV15,TRBJ2-2,-,TGTGCCACCAGCCGCGTCGACAACACCGGGGAGCTGTTTTTT,CATSRVDNTGELFF
-,15,TRBV5-8,TRBJ2-1,-,TGTGCCAGCCAGCCGGGGAGAAGCTCCTACAATGAGCAGTTCTTC,CASQPGRSSYNEQFF
-,16,TRBV18,TRBJ1-3,-,TGTGCCAGCTCGCCAACGCTCGGGGCTGCTGGAAACACCATATATTTT,CASSPTLGAAGNTIYF
TRBD1,15,TRBV6-4,TRBJ2-2,-,TGTGCCAGCAGCCGATGGACAGGGGGCATCGGGGAGCTGTTTTTT,CASSRWTGGIGELFF
-,16,TRBV28,TRBJ1-1,-,TGTGCCAGCATTCCACCCGTCGGGGTCCCTTCTAGGGGAGCTTTCTTT,CASIPPVGVPSRGAFF
-,15,TRBV5-6,TRBJ2-7,-,TGTGCCAGCAGCCGGACAGCACTTCTTTCCTACGAGCAGTACTTC,CASSRTALLSYEQYF
-,10,TRBV29-1,TRBJ2-1,-,TGCAGCGGAGGGAACAATGAGCAGTTCTTC,CSGGNNEQFF
TRBD1,13,TRBV19,TRBJ1-4,-,TGTGCCAGTATGACCGGGACAGGGAGGAAACTGTTTTTT,CASMTGTGRKLFF
-,15,TRBV18,TRBJ1-1,-,TGTGCCAGCTCACCGGGGGCCCTAGGGAACACTGAAGCTTTCTTT,CASSPGALGNTEAFF
TRBD1,14,TRBV19,TRBJ2-7,-,TGTGCCAGTAGTATAAGACAGGGCTCCTACGAGCAGTACTTC,CASSIRQGSYEQYF
TRBD1,13,TRBV2,TRBJ1-6,-,TGTGCCAGCAGTGAGGGACAGAATTCACCCCTCCACTTT,CASSEGQNSPLHF
-,15,TRBV9,TRBJ1-3,-,TGTGCCAGCAGCCCAAGAGGACGTTCGGGAAACACCATATATTTT,CASSPRGRSGNTIYF
TRBD1,17,TRBV5-7,TRBJ2-7,-,TGTGCCAGCAGCTTGAACAACCGGGACAGGCATCCCTACGAGCAGTACTTC,CASSLNNRDRHPYEQYF